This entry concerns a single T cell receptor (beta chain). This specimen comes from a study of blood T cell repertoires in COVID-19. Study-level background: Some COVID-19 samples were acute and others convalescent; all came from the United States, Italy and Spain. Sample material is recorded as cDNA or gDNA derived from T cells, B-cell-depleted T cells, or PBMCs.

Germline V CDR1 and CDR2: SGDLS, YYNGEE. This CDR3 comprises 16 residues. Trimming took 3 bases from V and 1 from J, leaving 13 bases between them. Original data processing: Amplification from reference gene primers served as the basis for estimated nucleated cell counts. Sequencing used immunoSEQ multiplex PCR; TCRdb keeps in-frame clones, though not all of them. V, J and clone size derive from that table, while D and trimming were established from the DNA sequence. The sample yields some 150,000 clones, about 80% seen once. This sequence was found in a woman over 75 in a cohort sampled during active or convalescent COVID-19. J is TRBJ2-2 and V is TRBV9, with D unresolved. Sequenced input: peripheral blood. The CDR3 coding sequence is TGTGCCAGCAGCGCCCGACGGGTTCGGAACACCGGGGAGCTGTTTTTT. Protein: CASSARRVRNTGELFF. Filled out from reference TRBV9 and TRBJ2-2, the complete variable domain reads DSGVTQTPKHLITATGQRVTLRCSPRSGDLSVYWYQQSLDQGLQFLIQYYNGEERAKGNILERFSAQQFPDLHSELNLSSLELGDSALYFCASSARRVRNTGELFFGEGSRLTVL.